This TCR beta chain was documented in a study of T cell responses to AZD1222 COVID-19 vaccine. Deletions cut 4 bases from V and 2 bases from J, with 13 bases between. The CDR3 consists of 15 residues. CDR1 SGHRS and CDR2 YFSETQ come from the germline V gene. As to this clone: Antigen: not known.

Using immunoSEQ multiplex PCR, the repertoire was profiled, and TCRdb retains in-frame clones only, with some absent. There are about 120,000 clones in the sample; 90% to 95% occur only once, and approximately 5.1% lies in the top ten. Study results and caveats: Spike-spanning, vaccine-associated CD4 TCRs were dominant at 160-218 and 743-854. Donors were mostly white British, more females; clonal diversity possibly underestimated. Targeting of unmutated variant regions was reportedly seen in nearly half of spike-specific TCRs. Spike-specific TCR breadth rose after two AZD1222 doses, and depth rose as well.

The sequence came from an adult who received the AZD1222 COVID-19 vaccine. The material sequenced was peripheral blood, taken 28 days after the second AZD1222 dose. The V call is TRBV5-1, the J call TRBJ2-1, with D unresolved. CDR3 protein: CASSIAERTYNEQFF. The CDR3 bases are TGCGCCAGCAGCATTGCGGAGAGGACCTACAATGAGCAGTTCTTC.